A single TCR beta chain is shown here with its context. This CDR3 region has 14 residues. Each CDR3 protein gets one entry in TCRdb, which reprocessed the 5' RACE reads and gives no DNA. Across 500,000 to 700,000 distinct CDR3 sequences, the top ten clones capture approximately 3.6% of the sample. The data originate from a study of T cells expressing NK-cell markers. The origin of this receptor is a man aged 18 to 35 in good health. Sequenced input: blood T cells: a sorted CD56 or NKG2C T cell subset, CD4+ or CD8+ T cells, or bulk PBMC T cells (not recorded which). The chain carries TRBV12-3 or TRBV12-4 and TRBJ1-6; TCRdb's D gene call, TRBD1, goes unchecked for lack of DNA. CDR3 sequence: CASSPGEYNSPLHF.